The 4 T cell receptor beta chains listed next were all sequenced from one sample in a study of cytomegalovirus exposure and HLA in healthy donors. PCR used 60 Vbeta primers and 13 Jbeta primers. Assay: immunoSEQ multiplex PCR; the TCRdb copy retains only in-frame clones and omits some. The data show 100,000 or so clones, with about 70% seen just once and 2.5% to 3.5% held by the top ten. The specimen sequenced was PBMCs. These TCRs come from a man aged 25-40 years in good health and CMV-seronegative.

The chain joins TRBV7-2 to TRBJ2-7; TRBD2 is a possible D gene (5 bases). The length of the CDR3 is 14 residues. Trimming cost V 5 bases and J 7 bases, with 18 bases left between them. CDR1 is SGHTA and CDR2 is FQGNSA in the germline V gene. The CDR3 bases are TGTGCCAGCAGCCGTCCTCCAGCGACGGGAGAGCAGTACTTC. The encoded protein is CASSRPPATGEQYF.

This rearrangement joins TRBV4-3 to TRBJ2-3, with D uncertain. Germline loops: CDR1 LGHNA, CDR2 YSLEER. The CDR3 runs to 15 residues. Deletions cut 0 bases from V and 2 bases from J, with 9 bases between. CDR3 in amino acids: CASSQDGGYTDTQYF. CDR3 nucleotides: TGCGCCAGCAGCCAAGATGGCGGCTACACAGATACGCAGTATTTT.

This chain connects TRBV6-6 to TRBJ2-3, with 7 bases identical to TRBD1. The germline CDR1 and CDR2 sequences are MNHNY and SVGAGI (reference sequence). The CDR3 is 14 residues long. Trimming removed 6 bases from V and 2 bases from J; junction bases left unmatched: 5. For the CDR3, the DNA is TGTGCCAGCAGGTCTACAGGGGACACAGATACGCAGTATTTT. It yields the protein CASRSTGDTDTQYF.

The chain couples TRBV28 to TRBJ1-5; no reliable D call. Germline-derived CDR1 and CDR2 are MDHEN and SYDVKM. The CDR3 covers 15 residues. The ends were cut back, 3 bases at V and 4 bases at J, with 13 bases in the middle. The CDR3 region has the DNA TGTGCCAGCAGTTTCTCGTACGGGAATAATCAGCCCCAGCATTTT. Protein sequence: CASSFSYGNNQPQHF.